This T cell receptor (beta chain) is drawn from a study of cytomegalovirus exposure and HLA in healthy donors. This CDR3 contains 13 residues. CDR1 is SGHNT, CDR2 YYREEE, per germline (reference sequence). V lost 4 bases, J lost 3 bases, and 10 bases lay in between. The PCR used 60 Vbeta and 13 Jbeta primers. The data were produced by immunoSEQ multiplex PCR, yet TCRdb's version contains in-frame clones alone and is incomplete. The table includes 98,000 or so clones, around 80% detected once. Specimen: PBMCs. This sequence was found in a woman in her late teens or twenties in good health and CMV-seropositive. The J gene is TRBJ2-5, the V gene TRBV5-4; no definite D call. The DNA of the CDR3 is TGTGCCAGCAGCAACGCAGTGGAAGAGACCCAGTACTTC. Residues: CASSNAVEETQYF.